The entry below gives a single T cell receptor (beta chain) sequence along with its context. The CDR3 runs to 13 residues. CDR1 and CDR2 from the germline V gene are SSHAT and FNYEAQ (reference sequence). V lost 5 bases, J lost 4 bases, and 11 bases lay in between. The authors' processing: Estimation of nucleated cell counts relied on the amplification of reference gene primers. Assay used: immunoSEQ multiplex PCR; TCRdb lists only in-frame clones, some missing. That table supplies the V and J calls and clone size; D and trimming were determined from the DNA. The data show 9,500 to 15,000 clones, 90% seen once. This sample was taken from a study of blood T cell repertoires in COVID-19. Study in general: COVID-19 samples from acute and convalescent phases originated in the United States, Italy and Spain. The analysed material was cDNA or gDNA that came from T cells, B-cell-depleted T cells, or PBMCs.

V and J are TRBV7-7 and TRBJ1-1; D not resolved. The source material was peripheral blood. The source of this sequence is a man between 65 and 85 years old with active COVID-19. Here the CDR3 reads CASSLSPSTEAFF. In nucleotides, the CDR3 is TGTGCCAGCAGCCTCTCCCCGAGCACTGAAGCTTTCTTT.